These 30 T cell receptor beta chains came from one sample sequenced in a study of regulatory T cells in long-lasting Graves disease. Investigators prepared the TCR beta libraries by applying iRepertoire HTBI primers and Arm-PCR of CDR3 regions. Each CDR3 protein gets one entry after TCRdb re-called the multiplex PCR reads with MiXCR. The sample carries 400,000 to 500,000 distinct CDR3 sequences, about 16% recorded once. Time point noted: newly diagnosed GD, antithyroid drugs for less than 3 months. TCR sequences were obtained from RNA taken from PBMCs. These same records also appear under a second study, on T cells in Graves' hyperthyroidism and ophthalmopathy.

Material: peripheral blood mononuclear cells (PBMCs), obtained at new diagnosis, from a patient treated with antithyroid drugs. The origin of the receptors is a woman aged 18-35 years with Graves disease.

The chain joins TRBV6-2 or TRBV6-3 to TRBJ2-5; 11 bases fit TRBD2. CDR3 length: 21 amino acids. The germline gives CDR1 MNHEY, CDR2 SVGEGT. V lost 5 bases and J lost 2; bases outside the gene matches: 22. CDR3 loop: CASSLRGTGTAGLAAQETQYF. The CDR3 DNA reads TGTGCCAGCAGTCTCCGAGGGACCGGGACCGCGGGACTAGCGGCACAAGAGACCCAGTACTTC.

This clonotype was counted between two and nine times. V gene TRBV25-1 combines with J gene TRBJ2-7; TRBD2 matches at 8 bases. Unmatched junction bases numbered 9, after V lost 2 bases and J lost 0 bases. The germline gives CDR1 MGHDK, CDR2 SYGVNS. The length of the CDR3 is 17 residues. The CDR3 DNA sequence: TGTGCCAGCAGTGAAAGACTAGCGAGAGGAAACTCCTACGAGCAGTACTTC. Amino acid sequence: CASSERLARGNSYEQYF.

This clonotype was detected ten times or more. This chain joins TRBV28 and TRBJ2-1; TRBD1 matches 7 bases. The CDR3 is 18 residues long. The junction had 18 bases not matched to a gene; V was cut back by 4 bases and J by 6 bases. Germline loops: CDR1 MDHEN, CDR2 SYDVKM. CDR3 protein: CASSSPGQAIPFGNEQFF. For the CDR3, the DNA is TGTGCCAGCAGTTCTCCTGGACAGGCCATCCCGTTTGGCAATGAGCAGTTCTTC.

This clonotype was seen many times. The chain couples TRBV7-9 to TRBJ2-1; D gene unclear. The CDR3 spans 15 residues. Trimming pared 4 bases from V and 0 bases from J, leaving 10 bases between. Germline-derived CDR1 and CDR2 are SEHNR and FQNEAQ (reference sequence). CDR3 sequence reads: CASSSDESSYNEQFF. The CDR3 DNA reads TGTGCCAGCAGCTCGGACGAAAGCTCCTACAATGAGCAGTTCTTC.

In its sample, this clonotype was seen a few times. This rearrangement joins TRBV12-3 or TRBV12-4 to TRBJ2-2, with TRBD2 matching over 14 bases. V was pared by 7 bases and J by 5 bases, with 9 bases of the junction left unmatched. The CDR3 extends over 17 amino acids. This chain's CDR3 is CASIPGTSGSATGELFF. CDR3 in DNA: TGTGCCAGCATCCCCGGGACTAGCGGGAGTGCTACCGGGGAGCTGTTTTTT.

In its sample, this clonotype was seen many times. The chain links TRBV28 to TRBJ2-7; possible D gene TRBD2, 5 bases. The CDR3 length is 12 residues. Germline V gene sequence: CDR1 MDHEN, CDR2 SYDVKM. V was cut by 7 bases and J by 3 bases, with 10 bases left in between. DNA for the CDR3: TGTGCCAGCACCGGGAACTACTACGAGCAGTACTTC. This gives the protein CASTGNYYEQYF.

In this sample, this clonotype turned up a few times. This chain links TRBV20-1 with TRBJ1-1, with D unclear. Between the trimmed V and J ends, which lost 0 bases and 12 bases, there was a span of 14 bases. Germline-derived CDR1 and CDR2 are DFQATT and SNEGSKA (reference sequence). The CDR3 covers 12 residues. The chain's CDR3 is CSAREGTRVTFF. CDR3 DNA sequence: TGCAGTGCTAGAGAGGGCACGAGGGTAACTTTCTTT.

The chain uses TRBV6-1 and TRBJ1-5, with 8 positions matching TRBD1. V shed 1 base, J shed 0 bases, and the junction held 2 bases outside the gene matches. Germline V gene sequence: CDR1 MNHNS, CDR2 SASEGT. The CDR3 runs to 16 residues. Here the CDR3 DNA reads TGTGCCAGCAGTGAAGGACAGGGGAATAGCAATCAGCCCCAGCATTTT. This encodes CASSEGQGNSNQPQHF.

This clonotype was seen at least ten times. The rearrangement uses TRBV11-2 and TRBJ2-3, with D perhaps given as TRBD1 or TRBD2 (6 bases each). This CDR3 is 15 amino acids long. Germline V gene sequence: CDR1 SGHAT, CDR2 FQNNGV. Trimming removed 6 bases from V and 6 bases from J, with 19 bases in between. CDR3 in DNA: TGTGCCAGCAGTCGCGGGGTGAGGGGGACCGATACGCAGTATTTT. Translated: CASSRGVRGTDTQYF. The full variable domain, completed using reference TRBV11-2 and TRBJ2-3, is EAGVAQSPRYKIIEKRQSVAFWCNPISGHATLYWYQQILGQGPKLLIQFQNNGVVDDSQLPKDRFSAERLKGVDSTLKIQPAKLEDSAVYLCASSRGVRGTDTQYFGPGTRLTVL.

This clonotype came up many times. The chain links TRBV7-2 to TRBJ2-7, with 10 bases aligning to TRBD2. Germline V gene lookup returns CDR1 SGHTA and CDR2 FQGNSA. The length of the CDR3 is 16 residues. J lost 2 bases, V lost 1 base, and 5 bases had no gene match. In nucleotides, the CDR3 is TGTGCCAGCAGCTTAGGTATAGCGGGAGGCCCCTACGAGCAGTACTTC. The encoded protein is CASSLGIAGGPYEQYF.

Ten or more counts support this clonotype. The V gene is TRBV4-1, the J gene TRBJ2-7; the D gene is possibly TRBD2 (5 bases). The CDR3 is 14 residues long. Germline V lookup: CDR1 MGHRA, CDR2 YSYEKL. Between the trimmed V and J ends, which lost 3 bases and 0 bases, there was a span of 9 bases. CDR3 sequence: CASSHLGSSYEQYF. In nucleotides, the CDR3 is TGCGCCAGCAGCCACTTAGGGAGCTCCTACGAGCAGTACTTC.

The J gene is TRBJ2-2, the V gene TRBV9, with D possibly TRBD2 on 6 matching bases. The V end lost 4 bases, the J end lost 0 bases, and 19 bases lay between the germline ends. The CDR3 extends over 18 amino acids. Germline-derived CDR1 and CDR2 are SGDLS and YYNGEE. The CDR3 spells CASSPSRGSGANTGELFF. For the CDR3, the DNA is TGTGCCAGCAGCCCCAGTCGGGGTAGCGGAGCGAACACCGGGGAGCTGTTTTTT.

The chain joins TRBV19 to TRBJ1-5, with D tentatively TRBD1 (5 bases). This CDR3 region has 15 residues. Trimming stripped 10 bases from V and 6 bases from J, with 22 bases between. Germline CDR1 and CDR2: LNHDA and SQIVND (reference sequence). CDR3 protein: CATTFEFRASQPQHF. In DNA, the CDR3 is TGTGCCACCACATTTGAATTCAGGGCGAGTCAGCCCCAGCATTTT.

This clonotype was found a few times. The V and J genes are TRBV14 and TRBJ1-2; D not resolved. CDR1 and CDR2 from the germline V gene are SGHDN and FVKESK. There are 12 residues in the CDR3. V lost 5 bases and J 1 base, leaving 5 bases between the germline ends. CDR3 nucleotide sequence: TGTGCCAGCAGCATCAGTAACTATGGCTACACCTTC. It specifies CASSISNYGYTF.

This clonotype was seen only a few times. Written as DNA, the CDR3 is TGTGCCAGCAGCTTATTAGCTAGCGTATACAATGAGCAGTTCTTC. It is translated as CASSLLASVYNEQFF. The rearrangement uses TRBV5-5 and TRBJ2-1; D is perhaps TRBD2 (6 bases). Per the germline V gene, CDR1 is SGHKS and CDR2 is YYEKEE (reference sequence). This CDR3 has 15 residues. V dropped 2 bases and J dropped 4 bases, with 13 bases sitting between them.

V is TRBV7-9 and J is TRBJ2-7; D possibly corresponds to TRBD1 (5 bases). The CDR3 consists of 14 residues. Trimming took 3 bases from V and 5 from J, leaving 14 bases between them. Germline loops: CDR1 SEHNR, CDR2 FQNEAQ (reference sequence). Here the CDR3 DNA reads TGTGCCAGCAGCTTGGGGCGGAACACCCACGAGCAGTACTTC. Residues: CASSLGRNTHEQYF.

This clonotype was found many times. The chain's CDR3 is CASAQGTGVRAEAFF. As DNA, the CDR3 is TGTGCGTCAGCCCAGGGGACAGGGGTGAGGGCTGAAGCTTTCTTT. The chain couples TRBV10-3 to TRBJ1-1, with TRBD1 matching over 10 bases. The CDR3 is 15 amino acids. Germline V gene lookup returns CDR1 ENHRY and CDR2 SYGVKD.

The chain has TRBV28 and TRBJ1-3, with D uncertain. This CDR3 has 15 residues. The germline gives CDR1 MDHEN, CDR2 SYDVKM. Trimming shortened V by 6 bases and J by 0 bases, and 12 bases separated the two germline ends. The CDR3 reads CASRRDRDSGNTIYF. The CDR3 nucleotides are TGTGCCAGCAGACGTGACCGGGACTCTGGAAACACCATATATTTT.

This clonotype came up many times. The chain is built from TRBV29-1 and TRBJ2-1; perhaps TRBD2 as D (6 bases). The CDR3 spans 13 residues. Germline V gives CDR1 SQVTM, CDR2 ANQGSEA. Between the trimmed V and J ends, which lost 3 bases and 5 bases, there was a span of 11 bases. The CDR3 nucleotides read TGCAGCGTTGAGGGCGCGGGAAACAATGAGCAGTTCTTC. This sequence encodes CSVEGAGNNEQFF.

There are many counts of this clonotype. V usage is TRBV20-1 and J usage is TRBJ1-5; the match to TRBD1 covers 9 bases. Germline CDR1 reads DFQATT; CDR2 reads SNEGSKA (reference sequence). This CDR3 region has 15 residues. The V gene end was trimmed by 3 bases and the J gene end by 5 bases; junction bases not matched to a gene: 8. CDR3 sequence reads: CSARVSDRGYQPQHF. CDR3 DNA: TGCAGTGCTAGGGTTTCGGACAGGGGATATCAGCCCCAGCATTTT.

The V gene is TRBV10-1, the J gene TRBJ1-5; D unresolved. Trimming removed 6 bases from V and 1 base from J, with 7 bases in between. CDR3 length equals 13 residues. CDR1 is WNHNN and CDR2 is SYGVQD in the germline V gene (reference sequence). The CDR3 DNA follows: TGCGCCAGCAGGCCAGCAAGCAATCAGCCCCAGCATTTT. This translates into CASRPASNQPQHF.

V and J are TRBV3-1 and TRBJ2-7, with a tentative D call TRBD2 (6 bases). CDR3 length: 15 residues. V lost 2 bases and J 6 bases, leaving 17 bases between the germline ends. Germline V gene lookup returns CDR1 LGHDT and CDR2 YNNKEL (reference sequence). The CDR3 is CASSQIAAGHGEQYF. The CDR3 coding sequence is TGTGCCAGCAGCCAAATTGCAGCGGGTCATGGCGAGCAGTACTTC.

The sample holds many counts of this clonotype. This chain joins TRBV7-9 and TRBJ1-1; D ambiguous. Deletions cut 5 bases from V and 1 base from J, with 20 bases between. This CDR3 has 17 amino acids. The germline gives CDR1 SEHNR, CDR2 FQNEAQ (reference sequence). The CDR3 DNA follows: TGTGCCAGCAGCGCCCGCGGTGGGGTTATTGGGAACACTGAAGCTTTCTTT. Translating gives CASSARGGVIGNTEAFF.

Many counts were recorded for this clonotype. The genes are TRBV28 and TRBJ1-2; 7 bases fit TRBD1. Trimming cost V 5 bases and J 4 bases; bases outside gene matches: 10. CDR3 size: 15 residues. Germline V lookup: CDR1 MDHEN, CDR2 SYDVKM. The CDR3 bases are TGTGCCAGCAGTGCACCCCGACAGGGTGGCTATGGCTACACCTTC. This gives the protein CASSAPRQGGYGYTF.

In its sample, this clonotype was seen many times. This chain connects TRBV5-1 to TRBJ2-7, with D perhaps TRBD2 (5 bases). The CDR3 is 14 residues long. Germline V gene data show CDR1 as SGHRS and CDR2 as YFSETQ. Trimming took off 2 bases at V and 7 bases at J, with 16 bases between the two ends. The CDR3 region is CASSFSQTTGEQYF. CDR3 DNA: TGCGCCAGCAGCTTCTCACAGACCACGGGGGAGCAGTACTTC.

The sample holds a few counts of this clonotype. This sequence joins TRBV5-6 and TRBJ1-6; the match to TRBD1 covers 9 bases. The germline V gene has CDR1 SGHDT and CDR2 YYEEEE. The CDR3 has 16 amino acids. V shed 2 bases, J shed 8 bases, and the junction held 8 bases outside the gene matches. In DNA, the CDR3 is TGTGCCAGCAGCTTCTCGACGACAGGGGGACATTCACCCCTCCACTTT. Its protein product is CASSFSTTGGHSPLHF. The entire variable domain, with the rest obtained from reference TRBV5-6 and TRBJ1-6, is as follows: DAGVTQSPTHLIKTRGQQVTLRCSPKSGHDTVSWYQQALGQGPQFIFQYYEEEERQRGNFPDRFSGHQFPNYSSELNVNALLLGDSALYLCASSFSTTGGHSPLHFGNGTRLTVT.

This clonotype was found many times. The rearrangement joins TRBV13 to TRBJ2-1, with 7 positions matching TRBD1. From germline, CDR1 is PRHDT and CDR2 FYEKMQ (reference sequence). The CDR3 totals 15 residues. Trimming cost V 6 bases and J 2 bases; bases outside gene matches: 7. CDR3 in DNA: TGTGCCAGCAGGGAGACAGGGTACCCCTACAATGAGCAGTTCTTC. Protein sequence: CASRETGYPYNEQFF.

This clonotype has at least ten counts. This chain joins TRBV7-9 and TRBJ2-7; D is possibly TRBD1 (6 bases). CDR3 length: 15 residues. The ends were cut back, 4 bases at V and 2 bases at J, with 15 bases in the middle. Germline values: CDR1 SEHNR, CDR2 FQNEAQ (reference sequence). CDR3 sequence reads: CASSSPTGQPYEQYF. Written as DNA, the CDR3 is TGTGCCAGCAGCTCCCCCACAGGGCAGCCCTACGAGCAGTACTTC.

This chain uses TRBV6-1 with TRBJ2-1; 14 bases agree with TRBD2. This CDR3 is built from 16 residues. Germline CDR1 reads MNHNS; CDR2 reads SASEGT. V shed 5 bases, J shed 9 bases, and the junction held 9 bases outside the gene matches. CDR3 sequence: CASSNRWTSGRFEQFF. DNA for the CDR3: TGTGCCAGCAGTAACAGATGGACTAGCGGGAGGTTTGAGCAGTTCTTC.

V and J are TRBV10-1 and TRBJ2-5, with D possibly called TRBD1 or TRBD2 (5 bases each). The CDR3 has 16 amino acids. Germline V gives CDR1 WNHNN, CDR2 SYGVQD (reference sequence). Trimming took 2 bases from V and 3 from J, leaving 16 bases between them. CDR3 residues: CASSEARGVAKETQYF. The CDR3 DNA reads as TGCGCCAGCAGTGAGGCCAGAGGGGTCGCGAAAGAGACCCAGTACTTC.